Shown below are 23 T cell receptor beta chains from a single sample sequenced in a study of T-cell reconstitution after alpha-beta-depleted transplantation in children. Molecular barcoding with unique molecular identifiers was used for the TCRbeta library. TCRdb ran MiXCR on the PCR reads and lists one entry per CDR3 protein. Among 800,000 to 1,000,000 distinct CDR3 sequences listed, 25% to 30% were seen once. The sequences come from PBMCs, mostly from graft donor cells, collected 360 days after TCRalphabeta/CD19-depleted stem cell transplant. The source is a boy under three years old who had a stem cell transplant for SCID, so the T cells may come from the graft donor.

This chain connects TRBV5-1 to TRBJ1-1; no reliable D call. The CDR3 is 14 amino acids. Trimming stripped 2 bases from V and 6 bases from J, with 14 bases between. Per the germline V gene, CDR1 is SGHRS and CDR2 is YFSETQ. The CDR3 DNA reads as TGCGCCAGCAGCTTAGACGCGAGAATCCCTGAAGCTTTCTTT. Protein product: CASSLDARIPEAFF. Together with reference TRBV5-1 and TRBJ1-1, the CDR3 gives the full variable domain: KAGVTQTPRYLIKTRGQQVTLSCSPISGHRSVSWYQQTPGQGLQFLFEYFSETQRNKGNFPGRFSGRQFSNSRSEMNVSTLELGDSALYLCASSLDARIPEAFFGQGTRLTVV.

The table lists this clonotype with a few counts. CDR3 DNA: TGTGCCAGCAGCGTAGGAGACAGGGGGCGCGAAAAACTGTTTTTT. It yields the protein CASSVGDRGREKLFF. This chain uses TRBV9 with TRBJ1-4; 10 positions agree with TRBD1. The CDR3 length is 15 residues. The junction had 4 bases not matched to a gene; V was cut back by 0 bases and J by 8 bases. Germline lookup yields CDR1 SGDLS and CDR2 YYNGEE.

This clonotype was observed a single time. This sequence joins TRBV5-1 and TRBJ2-5, with a tentative D call TRBD2 (5 bases). The CDR3 contains 15 residues. Germline V gene sequence: CDR1 SGHRS, CDR2 YFSETQ. Trimming removed 2 bases at V and 7 bases at J, with 18 bases between. CDR3: CASSFLGLLGGTQYF. The CDR3 DNA reads TGCGCCAGCAGCTTCTTGGGCCTCCTCGGAGGGACCCAGTACTTC.

The V call is TRBV4-2, the J call TRBJ1-1, with 8 positions matching TRBD1. In germline, CDR1 is LGHNA, CDR2 YNFKEQ. The V gene end was trimmed by 0 bases and the J gene end by 4 bases; junction bases not matched to a gene: 4. This CDR3 comprises 15 residues. Here the CDR3 reads CASSQDGTGITEAFF. Here the CDR3 DNA reads TGTGCCAGCAGCCAAGACGGGACAGGTATCACTGAAGCTTTCTTT.

V usage is TRBV20-1 and J usage is TRBJ2-1; 9 nucleotides match TRBD1. Trimming removed 5 bases from V and 0 bases from J; junction bases left unmatched: 5. Germline loops: CDR1 DFQATT, CDR2 SNEGSKA (reference sequence). The CDR3 spans 15 residues. The CDR3, as DNA: TGCAGTGCTGGAAGGACAGGGGTCTCCTACAATGAGCAGTTCTTC. The encoded protein is CSAGRTGVSYNEQFF.

In this sample, this clonotype turned up many times. The chain joins TRBV2 to TRBJ2-3; TRBD2 matches at 10 bases. After removal of 5 bases from V and 2 bases from J, the junction contained 7 bases not matched to a gene. This CDR3 has 16 residues. Looked up from germline, CDR1 is SNHLY and CDR2 is FYNNEI. In nucleotides, the CDR3 is TGTGCCAGCAGTCCCTCTACTAGCGGGATCACAGATACGCAGTATTTT. Its translation is CASSPSTSGITDTQYF.

J is TRBJ2-1 and V is TRBV18; perhaps TRBD2 as D (5 bases). The CDR3 is 17 residues long. Trimming shortened V by 4 bases and J by 0 bases, and 16 bases separated the two germline ends. The germline V gene has CDR1 KGHSH and CDR2 LQKENI. CDR3 DNA sequence: TGTGCCAGCTCACAGTCCGGAGGTATGGGCTCCTACAATGAGCAGTTCTTC. It translates to CASSQSGGMGSYNEQFF.

The chain has TRBV5-1 and TRBJ1-1; 7 bases line up with TRBD1. The CDR3 is made up of 15 amino acids. Trimming took 2 bases from V and 4 from J; bases not matched to a gene: 8. The germline CDR1 and CDR2 sequences are SGHRS and YFSETQ. As DNA, the CDR3 is TGCGCCAGCAGCTTCGACAGGGTCAGGGGCACTGAAGCTTTCTTT. This codes for CASSFDRVRGTEAFF.

The table lists this clonotype with a few counts. V and J are TRBV12-3 or TRBV12-4 and TRBJ2-3, with D unclear. The CDR3 length is 14 residues. The V end was cut by 8 bases, the J end by 0 bases, with 12 bases between. The CDR3 sequence is CASHRSSSTDTQYF. The CDR3 bases are TGTGCCAGCCATAGAAGTTCTAGCACAGATACGCAGTATTTT.

This clonotype was observed a few times. The chain has TRBV15 and TRBJ1-1; D is unresolved. The V and J ends lost 0 bases and 3 bases respectively, with 8 bases between them. The CDR3 is 14 residues long. Germline V gene lookup returns CDR1 LNHNV and CDR2 YYDKDF (reference sequence). CDR3 in DNA: TGTGCCACCAGCAGAGAGAGGATAGACACTGAAGCTTTCTTT. Translated, it gives CATSRERIDTEAFF.

The chain couples TRBV7-9 to TRBJ2-3, with D unresolved. The CDR3 sequence is 14 residues long. In germline, CDR1 is SEHNR, CDR2 FQNEAQ (reference sequence). Between the trimmed V and J ends, which lost 0 bases and 4 bases, there was a span of 8 bases. CDR3: CASSLAKGADTQYF. In nucleotides, the CDR3 is TGTGCCAGCAGCTTAGCGAAGGGCGCAGATACGCAGTATTTT. Drawing the rest from reference TRBV7-9 and TRBJ2-3, the complete variable domain is DTGVSQNPRHKITKRGQNVTFRCDPISEHNRLYWYRQTLGQGPEFLTYFQNEAQLEKSRLLSDRFSAERPKGSFSTLEIQRTEQGDSAMYLCASSLAKGADTQYFGPGTRLTVL.

The chain has TRBV5-1 and TRBJ1-2, with D hard to call. The CDR3 covers 14 residues. CDR1 SGHRS and CDR2 YFSETQ come from the germline V gene. V gave up 0 bases and J gave up 6 bases, with 12 bases separating them. The CDR3 is CASSLARHRNGYTF. CDR3 bases: TGCGCCAGCAGCTTGGCGAGACATCGAAATGGCTACACCTTC. Full variable domain (outside the CDR3, taken from reference TRBV5-1 and TRBJ1-2): KAGVTQTPRYLIKTRGQQVTLSCSPISGHRSVSWYQQTPGQGLQFLFEYFSETQRNKGNFPGRFSGRQFSNSRSEMNVSTLELGDSALYLCASSLARHRNGYTFGSGTRLTVV.

This clonotype appeared many times. This rearrangement joins TRBV4-3 to TRBJ2-7; 9 positions match TRBD1. V lost 0 bases and J lost 4; bases outside the gene matches: 4. Germline V gene sequence: CDR1 LGHNA, CDR2 YSLEER. This CDR3 is built from 15 residues. CDR3 sequence reads: CASSQDTGGRYEQYF. CDR3 DNA: TGCGCCAGCAGCCAAGATACAGGGGGCCGGTACGAGCAGTACTTC.

The V gene is TRBV28, the J gene TRBJ2-2; D is undetermined. The CDR3 is 17 residues long. The V gene lost 1 base and the J gene lost 3 bases, with 15 bases spanning the gap. From germline, CDR1 is MDHEN and CDR2 SYDVKM. CDR3 DNA: TGTGCCAGCAGTTTATTGTTCGTGTACTTGGACACCGGGGAGCTGTTTTTT. Its protein is CASSLLFVYLDTGELFF.

This chain joins TRBV20-1 and TRBJ2-1; TRBD2 matches at 7 bases. The germline CDR1 and CDR2 sequences are DFQATT and SNEGSKA (reference sequence). Trimming took 3 bases from V and 4 from J; bases not matched to a gene: 9. The CDR3 runs to 15 residues. The CDR3 nucleotides are TGCAGTGCTAGGGTTTGGACTAGTAGATACAATGAGCAGTTCTTC. Its translation: CSARVWTSRYNEQFF.

This chain joins TRBV5-6 and TRBJ1-5; D is possibly TRBD1 (5 bases). The germline V gene encodes CDR1 SGHDT and CDR2 YYEEEE. The ends were cut back, 1 base at V and 5 bases at J, with 22 bases in the middle. The CDR3 totals 18 residues. CDR3 DNA sequence: TGTGCCAGCAGCTTGACCAAATCGACAGTTCCCAGGGATCAGCCCCAGCATTTT. Protein: CASSLTKSTVPRDQPQHF.

V gene TRBV5-1 combines with J gene TRBJ1-1; D is undetermined. The CDR3 is 14 residues long. V lost 0 bases, J lost 7 bases, and 13 bases lay in between. From germline, CDR1 is SGHRS and CDR2 YFSETQ. The CDR3 sequence is CASSLGVQYFEAFF. CDR3 coding DNA: TGCGCCAGCAGCTTGGGAGTTCAGTATTTTGAAGCTTTCTTT.

This chain joins TRBV11-2 and TRBJ2-1; 8 bases are shared with TRBD2. CDR1 is SGHAT, CDR2 FQNNGV, per germline. Trimming at V came to 0 bases and at J to 9 bases, leaving 13 bases not matched to a gene. The CDR3 length is 17 residues. CDR3 DNA sequence: TGTGCCAGCAGCTTAGACGGACTAGCAGCCAGAATGGGTGAGCAGTTCTTC. This codes for CASSLDGLAARMGEQFF. The variable domain in full, with the rest retrieved from reference TRBV11-2 and TRBJ2-1, is EAGVAQSPRYKIIEKRQSVAFWCNPISGHATLYWYQQILGQGPKLLIQFQNNGVVDDSQLPKDRFSAERLKGVDSTLKIQPAKLEDSAVYLCASSLDGLAARMGEQFFGPGTRLTVL.

This clonotype was found a few times. This sequence joins TRBV19 and TRBJ2-7; either TRBD1 or TRBD2 may supply D (5 bases each). V gave up 3 bases and J gave up 4 bases, with 16 bases separating them. The CDR3 length is 15 residues. CDR1 and CDR2 from the germline V gene are LNHDA and SQIVND (reference sequence). CDR3 loop: CASSIASRGVYEQYF. The DNA of the CDR3 is TGTGCCAGTAGTATTGCCTCACGAGGGGTTTACGAGCAGTACTTC.

This clonotype was picked up a small number of times. Here the CDR3 reads CASSFRPGDTQYF. The CDR3 nucleotides are TGTGCCAGCAGCTTTCGGCCGGGGGATACGCAGTATTTT. V is TRBV7-3 and J is TRBJ2-3; possibly TRBD2 for D (5 bases). The CDR3 contains 13 residues. Per germline, CDR1 SGHTA and CDR2 FQGTGA. The V end lost 3 bases, the J end lost 6 bases, and 10 bases lay between the germline ends. Supplemented by reference TRBV7-3 and TRBJ2-3, the full variable domain reads GAGVSQTPSNKVTEKGKYVELRCDPISGHTALYWYRQSLGQGPEFLIYFQGTGAADDSGLPNDRFFAVRPEGSVSTLKIQRTERGDSAVYLCASSFRPGDTQYFGPGTRLTVL.

This clonotype was counted a few times. The CDR3: CSAKEGHSYEQYF. CDR3 coding DNA: TGCAGCGCCAAAGAGGGGCACTCCTACGAGCAGTACTTC. The rearrangement links TRBV29-1 to TRBJ2-7, with D perhaps TRBD1 or TRBD2 (5 bases each). CDR3 length equals 13 residues. Germline lookup yields CDR1 SQVTM and CDR2 ANQGSEA. The ends were cut back, 7 bases at V and 0 bases at J, with 13 bases in the middle.

This chain connects TRBV5-1 to TRBJ1-2; D may be TRBD1 (6 bases). Trimming removed 3 bases at V and 6 bases at J, with 12 bases between. The CDR3 runs 13 residues. In germline, CDR1 is SGHRS, CDR2 YFSETQ. CDR3 DNA: TGCGCCAGCAGCTGGACAGTGGGTAATGGCTACACCTTC. Its translation is CASSWTVGNGYTF.

CDR3 coding DNA: TGCAGTGCTAGTCTTAGTCTAGTCCACTACAATGAGCAGTTCTTC. It translates to CSASLSLVHYNEQFF. The chain combines TRBV20-1 with TRBJ2-1; D is unclear. There are 15 residues in the CDR3. Germline V gene data show CDR1 as DFQATT and CDR2 as SNEGSKA (reference sequence). The germline V and J ends were trimmed by 3 bases and 3 bases, with 15 bases remaining between them.